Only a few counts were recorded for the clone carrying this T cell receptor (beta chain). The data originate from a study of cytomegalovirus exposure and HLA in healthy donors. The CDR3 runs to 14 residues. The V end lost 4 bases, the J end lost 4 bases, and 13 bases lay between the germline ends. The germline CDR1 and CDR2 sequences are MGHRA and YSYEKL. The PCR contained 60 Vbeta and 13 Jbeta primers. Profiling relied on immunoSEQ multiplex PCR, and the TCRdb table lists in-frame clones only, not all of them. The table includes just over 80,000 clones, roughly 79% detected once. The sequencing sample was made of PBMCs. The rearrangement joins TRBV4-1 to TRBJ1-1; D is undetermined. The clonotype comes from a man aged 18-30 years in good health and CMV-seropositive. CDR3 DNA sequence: TGCGCCAGCAGCCCATGGCCCCGAAGCACTGAAGCTTTCTTT. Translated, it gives CASSPWPRSTEAFF.